The 5 T cell receptor beta chains reported below all come from one sample, sequenced in a study of long-term antiretroviral therapy in people with HIV. The run of the v3.0 immunoSEQ assay was at survey level. Profiling relied on immunoSEQ multiplex PCR, and the TCRdb table lists in-frame clones only, not all of them. The sample carries 9,500 to 11,000 clones, approximately 79% recorded once. Here the sequenced sample was unsorted PBMCs, taken 7 to 7.5 years after starting antiretroviral therapy. These TCRs come from a man in his fifties with HIV.

V usage is TRBV11-3 and J usage is TRBJ2-3; D may be TRBD2 (6 bases). Trimming left V 5 bases short and J 0 bases short, with 15 bases between. The CDR3 spans 16 residues. From germline, CDR1 is SGHNT and CDR2 YENEEA. In DNA form, the CDR3 reads TGTGCCAGCAGCCCCCTAGCGTCTTCTAGCACAGATACGCAGTATTTT. Translated: CASSPLASSSTDTQYF.

This clone was detected only once. The chain couples TRBV7-9 to TRBJ1-2; D remains unclear. V was shortened by 1 base and J by 4 bases, with 13 bases between the two germline ends. This CDR3 comprises 15 residues. Per germline, CDR1 SEHNR and CDR2 FQNEAQ (reference sequence). The CDR3 nucleotides are TGTGCCAGCAGCTTAGGTTCCAGAGACCGCTATGGCTACACCTTC. Amino acids: CASSLGSRDRYGYTF. The full variable domain, in which reference TRBV7-9 and TRBJ1-2 provide the parts outside the CDR3, is DTGVSQNPRHKITKRGQNVTFRCDPISEHNRLYWYRQTLGQGPEFLTYFQNEAQLEKSRLLSDRFSAERPKGSFSTLEIQRTEQGDSAMYLCASSLGSRDRYGYTFGSGTRLTVV.

The rearrangement links TRBV19 to TRBJ2-1, with 12 bases lining up with TRBD2. The CDR3 is made up of 14 amino acids. V gave up 10 bases and J gave up 7 bases; unmatched junction bases: 8. From germline, CDR1 is LNHDA and CDR2 SQIVND (reference sequence). The CDR3 reads CATQTSGGWNEQFF. As DNA, the CDR3 is TGTGCCACCCAAACTAGCGGGGGGTGGAATGAGCAGTTCTTC.

This chain links TRBV7-6 with TRBJ1-1, with D unresolved. V lost 1 base and J 11 bases, leaving 2 bases between the germline ends. Germline V CDR1 and CDR2: SGHVS, FNYEAQ. The CDR3 length is 9 residues. In DNA form, the CDR3 reads TGTGCCAGCAGCTTAGGGGCTTTCTTT. It specifies CASSLGAFF.

The rearrangement links TRBV7-2 to TRBJ1-2, with D unresolved. Germline CDR1 reads SGHTA; CDR2 reads FQGNSA. This CDR3 comprises 15 residues. V was clipped by 3 bases and J by 4 bases, with 15 bases between them. The CDR3 sequence: CASSFYPSPSYGYTF. The CDR3 DNA follows: TGTGCCAGCAGCTTCTACCCATCCCCCTCCTATGGCTACACCTTC.